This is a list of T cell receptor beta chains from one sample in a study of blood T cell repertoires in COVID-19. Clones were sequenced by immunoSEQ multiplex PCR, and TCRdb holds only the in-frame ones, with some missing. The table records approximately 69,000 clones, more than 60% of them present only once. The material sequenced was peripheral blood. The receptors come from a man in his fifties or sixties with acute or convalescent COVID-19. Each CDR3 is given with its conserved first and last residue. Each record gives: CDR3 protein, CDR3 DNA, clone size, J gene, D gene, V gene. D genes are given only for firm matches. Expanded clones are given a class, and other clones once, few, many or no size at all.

CAWSRTGGLPNEKLFF TGTGCCTGGAGCCGGACAGGAGGCCTTCCTAATGAAAAACTGTTTTTT NA TRBJ1-4 TRBD1 TRBV30
CASSFEQGYYGYTF TGTGCCAGCAGTTTCGAACAGGGATACTATGGCTACACCTTC once TRBJ1-2 NA TRBV28
CASSLEGGGSPLHF TGTGCCAGCAGCTTAGAGGGGGGGGGCTCACCCCTCCACTTT NA TRBJ1-6 NA TRBV7-2
CASSQVVQGGYGYTF TGTGCCAGCAGCCAAGTGGTACAGGGTGGCTATGGCTACACCTTC NA TRBJ1-2 NA TRBV3-1/TRBV3-2
CASRGQGFNEKLFF TGTGCCAGCAGGGGACAGGGCTTCAATGAAAAACTGTTTTTT once TRBJ1-4 TRBD1 TRBV2
CASRSSGDDTDTQYF TGTGCCAGTAGATCTAGCGGGGATGACACAGATACGCAGTATTTT NA TRBJ2-3 TRBD2 TRBV19
CASSPSRGGTDTQYF TGTGCCAGCTCACCCTCGCGGGGAGGTACAGATACGCAGTATTTT NA TRBJ2-3 NA TRBV18
CASEPVGQSTDTQYF TGTGCCAGTGAGCCGGTGGGACAGAGCACAGATACGCAGTATTTT NA TRBJ2-3 TRBD1 TRBV5-6
CASSPRHFSGASSYNEQFF TGTGCCAGCAGCCCTCGTCACTTTAGCGGGGCCAGCTCCTACAATGAGCAGTTCTTC NA TRBJ2-1 TRBD2 TRBV2
CSVRPSGIYEQYF TGCAGCGTCCGGCCATCGGGGATCTACGAGCAGTACTTC NA TRBJ2-7 NA TRBV29-1
CASSRGQGPEAGYTF TGCGCCAGCAGCAGAGGACAGGGCCCGGAGGCTGGCTACACCTTC NA TRBJ1-2 TRBD1 TRBV5-1
CASSPISAGELFF TGTGCCAGCAGCCCTATTAGCGCCGGGGAGCTGTTTTTT NA TRBJ2-2 NA TRBV5-6
CASSVDGGGTYEQYF TGTGCCAGCAGCGTGGATGGGGGGGGCACCTACGAGCAGTACTTC NA TRBJ2-7 NA TRBV9
CASSQQGVGVAFF TGTGCCAGCAGCCAACAGGGTGTTGGTGTGGCTTTCTTT NA TRBJ1-1 NA TRBV5-5
CASSGGTKQETQYF TGTGCCAGCAGTGGGGGCACAAAGCAAGAGACCCAGTACTTC NA TRBJ2-5 NA TRBV2
CASGGRNEKLFF TGTGCCAGCGGCGGGAGGAATGAAAAACTGTTTTTT NA TRBJ1-4 NA TRBV19
CASREYTLQETQYF TGTGCCAGCCGGGAGTATACCCTGCAAGAGACCCAGTACTTC NA TRBJ2-5 NA TRBV7-9
CATSDPTAGANVLTF TGTGCCACCAGTGACCCGACAGCTGGGGCCAACGTCCTGACTTTC few TRBJ2-6 NA TRBV24-1
CASSKVGDRGNQPQHF TGTGCCAGCAGCAAAGTAGGAGACAGGGGGAATCAGCCCCAGCATTTT few TRBJ1-5 NA TRBV21-1
CASSRELAGGRDTQYF TGTGCCTCGAGTCGGGAACTAGCGGGAGGTAGAGATACGCAGTATTTT few TRBJ2-3 TRBD2 TRBV5-5
CASSEWPRVTGNTIYF TGTGCCAGCAGTGAATGGCCGAGGGTCACTGGAAACACCATATATTTT few TRBJ1-3 NA TRBV6-1
CASSEERDRGVNVPQHF TGTGCCAGCAGTGAAGAGCGGGACAGGGGAGTTAATGTGCCCCAGCATTTT once TRBJ1-5 TRBD1 TRBV6-1
CASSPGPAGGPETQYF TGTGCCAGCAGCCCAGGGCCAGCGGGGGGGCCAGAGACCCAGTACTTC once TRBJ2-5 TRBD2 TRBV11-2
CASSKGGGCYGYTF TGTGCCAGCAGCAAAGGGGGGGGGTGCTATGGCTACACCTTC NA TRBJ1-2 NA TRBV21-1
CASSEGQGPRSETQYF TGTGCCAGCAGTGAAGGTCAGGGCCCTCGATCAGAGACCCAGTACTTC NA TRBJ2-5 NA TRBV6-1
CASSPTERRYTF TGTGCCAGCTCACCAACAGAGAGGAGGTACACCTTC few TRBJ1-2 NA TRBV18
CASSLWRDEQYF TGTGCCAGCAGTTTATGGCGGGACGAGCAGTACTTC few TRBJ2-7 NA TRBV28
CASSQDRSEQFF TGTGCCAGCAGCCAAGATAGGAGTGAGCAGTTCTTC NA TRBJ2-1 NA TRBV4-2